This passage covers 17 T cell receptor beta chains from one sample sequenced in a study of T cells in Graves' hyperthyroidism and ophthalmopathy. Using RNA transcripts as the source, TCR beta CDR3 regions were amplified. The TCR CDR3 first-round RT-PCR relied on the HTBI primer set. MiXCR was run by TCRdb on the multiplex PCR reads, yielding one entry per CDR3 protein. The sample includes under 550,000 distinct CDR3 sequences, roughly 21% of them seen just once. Material: blood. Receptors were obtained from a man aged 40-50 years with Graves' ophthalmopathy.

There are a few counts of this clonotype. This chain links TRBV24-1 with TRBJ2-6; D gene ambiguous. CDR1 and CDR2 (germline): KGHDR, SFDVKD. V was pared by 3 bases and J by 0 bases, with 20 bases between. This CDR3 has 20 amino acids. The CDR3 reads CATSDPAHPGPYSGANVLTF. In DNA, the CDR3 is TGTGCCACCAGTGATCCCGCACACCCAGGACCCTACTCTGGGGCCAACGTCCTGACTTTC.

This sequence joins TRBV6-2 or TRBV6-3 and TRBJ1-2, with D perhaps TRBD1 (5 bases). The CDR3 is 13 amino acids. V lost 0 bases and J lost 8, with 10 bases in between. Germline-derived CDR1 and CDR2 are MNHEY and SVGEGT. CDR3 protein: CASSYSSGRGYTF. DNA for the CDR3: TGTGCCAGCAGTTACTCGTCGGGGCGCGGCTACACCTTC.

The V call is TRBV6-1, the J call TRBJ2-6, with no clear D. Trimming took off 2 bases at V and 2 bases at J, with 7 bases between the two ends. Germline V gene data show CDR1 as MNHNS and CDR2 as SASEGT. The CDR3 is 15 amino acids. CDR3 sequence (DNA): TGTGCCAGCAGTGAAAAGAACCCTGGGGCCAACGTCCTGACTTTC. It codes for CASSEKNPGANVLTF.

This chain joins TRBV7-3 and TRBJ2-1; 8 bases match TRBD2. The CDR3 loop spans 16 amino acids. CDR1 and CDR2 from the germline V gene are SGHTA and FQGTGA. The V segment lost 6 bases and the J segment 0 bases; nucleotides outside the gene matches: 7. The CDR3 loop reads CASRTAGVTSYNEQFF. Written as DNA, the CDR3 is TGTGCCAGCAGGACAGCGGGAGTCACCTCCTACAATGAGCAGTTCTTC.

This clonotype has a handful of counts. V usage is TRBV7-3 and J usage is TRBJ2-1, with D possibly TRBD2 on 5 matching bases. CDR3 length: 14 amino acids. Per germline, CDR1 SGHTA and CDR2 FQGTGA. V was pared by 5 bases and J by 6 bases, with 14 bases between. CDR3 bases: TGTGCCAGCAGCCCACTAGGACTGAGCAATGAGCAGTTCTTC. The encoded protein is CASSPLGLSNEQFF.

V is TRBV20-1 and J is TRBJ2-1, with 10 bases that match TRBD1. Per the germline V gene, CDR1 is DFQATT and CDR2 is SNEGSKA (reference sequence). V lost 1 base, J lost 6 bases, and 12 bases stayed unmatched. The CDR3 contains 17 residues. CDR3 loop: CSARGGVGDRGGNEQFF. The CDR3 bases are TGCAGTGCTAGAGGTGGGGTTGGGGACAGGGGAGGCAATGAGCAGTTCTTC.

The J gene is TRBJ2-1, the V gene TRBV10-2; either TRBD1 or TRBD2 may fit D (5 bases each). Germline V gene lookup returns CDR1 WSHSY and CDR2 SAAADI. Deletions cut 6 bases from V and 1 base from J, with 19 bases between. The CDR3 totals 17 residues. The CDR3 sequence: CASSTLSRDGSYNEQFF. DNA of the CDR3: TGCGCCAGCAGCACCTTGTCCCGGGACGGATCCTACAATGAGCAGTTCTTC.

This clonotype was seen many times. The chain uses TRBV12-3 or TRBV12-4 and TRBJ2-4; no clear D gene. The CDR3 extends over 15 amino acids. The V and J ends lost 3 bases and 0 bases respectively, with 9 bases between them. This CDR3 reads CASSLADLAKNIQYF. DNA of the CDR3: TGTGCCAGCAGTTTGGCCGACCTAGCCAAAAACATTCAGTACTTC.

In this sample, this clonotype turned up many times. The chain is built from TRBV20-1 and TRBJ2-5, with D perhaps TRBD2 (6 bases). Germline lookup yields CDR1 DFQATT and CDR2 SNEGSKA (reference sequence). The CDR3 has 16 amino acids. V was shortened by 6 bases and J by 3 bases, with 23 bases between the two germline ends. The CDR3 coding sequence is TGCAGTGCCCCAAAGGAGTGGGGGACTGGTGAAGAGACCCAGTACTTC. It translates to CSAPKEWGTGEETQYF.

This clonotype was seen many times. The J gene is TRBJ2-7, the V gene TRBV2; D remains ambiguous. Germline-derived CDR1 and CDR2 are SNHLY and FYNNEI. The CDR3 totals 15 residues. Trimming took off 3 bases at V and 9 bases at J, with 21 bases between the two ends. The CDR3 spells CASSETRPLNRGQYF. The DNA for the CDR3 is TGTGCCAGCAGTGAGACGAGGCCCCTTAACCGAGGGCAGTACTTC. Using reference TRBV2 and TRBJ2-7 for the parts outside the CDR3, the full variable domain is EPEVTQTPSHQVTQMGQEVILRCVPISNHLYFYWYRQILGQKVEFLVSFYNNEISEKSEIFDDQFSVERPDGSNFTLKIRSTKLEDSAMYFCASSETRPLNRGQYFGPGTRLTVT.

This clonotype was seen many times. J is TRBJ2-3 and V is TRBV6-2 or TRBV6-3; unclear D gene. CDR3 size: 16 residues. Germline lookup yields CDR1 MNHEY and CDR2 SVGEGT. Trimming cost V 0 bases and J 0 bases, with 10 bases left between them. The CDR3 region is CASSYSKVGSTDTQYF. The CDR3 DNA reads TGTGCCAGCAGTTACTCGAAGGTTGGGAGCACAGATACGCAGTATTTT.

The chain recombines TRBV3-1 with TRBJ2-5, with TRBD1 as a possible D gene (6 bases). The germline V and J ends were trimmed by 5 bases and 2 bases, with 18 bases remaining between them. Germline V gene lookup returns CDR1 LGHDT and CDR2 YNNKEL (reference sequence). This CDR3 has 16 residues. Here the CDR3 reads CASSLGAGLGQETQYF. CDR3 sequence (DNA): TGTGCCAGCAGCTTGGGGGCAGGGTTGGGGCAAGAGACCCAGTACTTC.

This clonotype was recorded a few times. This chain joins TRBV12-3 or TRBV12-4 and TRBJ1-6; D possibly corresponds to TRBD1 (6 bases). Trimming cost V 4 bases and J 7 bases, with 17 bases left between them. This CDR3 has 16 residues. CDR3 sequence: CASSSRDTRRNSPLHF. In DNA form, the CDR3 reads TGTGCCAGCAGTTCCCGGGACACGCGACGAAATTCACCCCTCCACTTT.

The rearrangement joins TRBV6-2 or TRBV6-3 to TRBJ2-1, with 12 bases that match TRBD2. This CDR3 contains 18 residues. V trimming: 2 bases; J trimming: 0 bases; junction bases outside the gene matches: 5. Germline lookup yields CDR1 MNHEY and CDR2 SVGEGT. The CDR3 here is CASSYLGLAGTSYNEQFF. CDR3 in DNA: TGTGCCAGCAGTTACCTCGGACTAGCGGGAACCTCCTACAATGAGCAGTTCTTC.

In regard to this clonotype: A much larger clone lies one base from this, so it may be a read error. The gene calls are TRBV6-2 or TRBV6-3 and TRBJ2-1, with 9 positions matching TRBD2. This CDR3 has 14 residues. Germline V gene sequence: CDR1 MNHEY, CDR2 SVGEGT. The CDR3: CASTSSGTGNEQSF. In DNA form, the CDR3 reads TGTGCCAGCACCTCTAGCGGGACGGGCAATGAGCAGTCCTTC.

The table lists this clonotype with many counts. This chain joins TRBV30 and TRBJ1-2, with D unresolved. The CDR3 has 15 amino acids. V was trimmed by 0 bases and J by 4 bases, leaving 15 bases between them. From germline, CDR1 is GTSNPN and CDR2 SVGIG (reference sequence). The DNA of the CDR3 is TGTGCCTGGAGTGTAGGACGGACTAGAGGCTATGGCTACACCTTC. Protein sequence: CAWSVGRTRGYGYTF.

There are a few counts of this clonotype. This chain connects TRBV5-5 to TRBJ1-2; 9 bases are a match to TRBD1. This CDR3 has 15 amino acids. J was trimmed by 1 base and V by 1 base; bases with no gene match: 2. CDR1 is SGHKS and CDR2 is YYEKEE in the germline V gene (reference sequence). For the CDR3, the DNA is TGTGCCAGCAGCTTGTCGGGACAGGGTAACTATGGCTACACCTTC. This translates into CASSLSGQGNYGYTF.